This TCR beta chain was documented in a study of T cell responses to AZD1222 COVID-19 vaccine. This table comes from immunoSEQ multiplex PCR, and its TCRdb copy is limited to in-frame clones, with some not included. Among approximately 170,000 clones, approximately 90% were seen once, and the ten largest hold 4% to 5.5%. Study results and caveats: White British people made up most donors, females outnumbered males, and clonal diversity was possibly underestimated. Unmutated regions of variants are reportedly targeted by nearly half of spike-specific TCRs. The span of vaccine-associated CD4 TCRs extended across spike, with dominance at 160-218 and 743-854.

With termini counted, the CDR3 has 15 amino acids. Germline lookup yields CDR1 MNHEY and CDR2 SMNVEV (reference sequence). Details on this clone: Its antigen is unknown. It is unclear where the CDR3 begins or ends on the DNA, so no DNA is shown, and the CDR3 is as TCRdb lists it.

This TCR was recovered from an adult in good health. Sample: peripheral blood, taken on day 0 of AZD1222 vaccination. The chain recombines TRBV27 with TRBJ2-2; the table calls TRBD1, which could not be checked here. The CDR3 reads CASSPRGFGAGELFF.